Presented here are 20 T cell receptor beta chains from one specimen sequenced in a study of blood T cell repertoires in COVID-19. Repertoires were generated with immunoSEQ multiplex PCR, while TCRdb's copy carries only in-frame clones and drops some. The sample has roughly 230,000 clones, around 83% seen once; the top ten hold about 0.91%. Sample: peripheral blood. These receptors were obtained from a man in his forties or fifties with acute or convalescent COVID-19.

The gene calls are TRBV30 and TRBJ1-5; the match to TRBD1 covers 7 bases. The CDR3 is 15 residues long. Germline CDR1 and CDR2: GTSNPN and SVGIG (reference sequence). Trimming cost V 2 bases and J 4 bases; bases outside gene matches: 8. The CDR3: CAWSPTRQGNQPQHF. The CDR3 DNA sequence: TGTGCCTGGAGTCCCACACGACAGGGAAATCAGCCCCAGCATTTT.

The J gene is TRBJ1-2, the V gene TRBV2; 9 bases align to TRBD1. The trim removed 5 bases at V and 6 bases at J, leaving 4 bases unmatched. Per germline, CDR1 SNHLY and CDR2 FYNNEI. The CDR3 runs 13 residues. CDR3 amino acids: CASSRDRADGYTF. The CDR3 coding sequence is TGTGCCAGCAGTCGGGACAGGGCCGATGGCTACACCTTC.

This clone was observed a handful of times. This chain uses TRBV14 with TRBJ2-1; D not certain. The CDR3 covers 12 residues. Germline CDR1 SGHDN, CDR2 FVKESK. With 4 bases removed from V and 4 bases from J, the gap between germline ends came to 5 bases. For the CDR3, the DNA is TGTGCCAGCAGCCGTCCTTACAATGAGCAGTTCTTC. Translated: CASSRPYNEQFF.

The chain has TRBV1 and TRBJ2-1; the tabulated D call, TRBD2, remains unverified against the DNA. TRBV1 is tagged as a pseudogene. The CDR3 totals 22 residues. As DNA, the CDR3 is TGCACCAGCAGCCAAGAGAGGTCCGGGGGGCTAGCGGGGGAGAGCTCCTACAATGAGCAGTTCTTC. This codes for CTSSQERSGGLAGESSYNEQFF.

The rearrangement uses TRBV3-1 (or the pseudogene TRBV3-2) and TRBJ1-1, with 9 nucleotides matching TRBD1. Germline assignment: CDR1 LGHDT and CDR2 YNNKEL (reference sequence). V was pared by 1 base and J by 4 bases, with 1 base of the junction left unmatched. The CDR3 contains 14 residues. CDR3 in DNA: TGTGCCAGCAGCCAAGGACAGGGGGTCACTGAAGCTTTCTTT. The encoded protein is CASSQGQGVTEAFF.

The genes are TRBV19 and TRBJ1-5; possible D gene TRBD1, 6 bases. The V end was cut by 0 bases, the J end by 5 bases, with 11 bases between. Germline V gene lookup returns CDR1 LNHDA and CDR2 SQIVND (reference sequence). The length of the CDR3 is 15 residues. CDR3 amino acids: CASSIEGRGHQPQHF. CDR3 bases: TGTGCCAGTAGTATAGAGGGCAGGGGCCATCAGCCCCAGCATTTT.

The sample holds one count of this clone. The genes are TRBV11-2 and TRBJ2-7, with a tentative D call TRBD1 (6 bases). V dropped 0 bases and J dropped 11 bases, with 11 bases sitting between them. The CDR3 length is 12 residues. Germline V CDR1 and CDR2: SGHAT, FQNNGV. CDR3 DNA: TGTGCCAGCAGCTTAGAATCCACAGGGAAGTACTTC. It is translated as CASSLESTGKYF.

About this clone itself: The sample carries other DNA sequences with the same CDR3. The chain recombines TRBV6-5 with TRBJ1-5; 9 bases match TRBD1. The CDR3 is 13 amino acids. The J segment lost 3 bases and the V segment lost 8 bases, leaving 2 bases of the junction unmatched. Looked up from germline, CDR1 is MNHEY and CDR2 is SVGAGI. The CDR3 DNA reads TGTGCCAGCGGGGACAGGGCCAATCAGCCCCAGCATTTT. Translated, it gives CASGDRANQPQHF.

V is TRBV12-3 or TRBV12-4 and J is TRBJ1-2; 7 positions match TRBD1. CDR3 length: 11 amino acids. The J segment lost 8 bases and the V segment lost 11 bases, leaving 8 bases of the junction unmatched. This CDR3 is CAVQGGIGYTF. The CDR3 DNA reads TGTGCCGTGCAGGGGGGCATCGGCTACACCTTC.

The genes are TRBV10-1 and TRBJ2-3; D is unclear. CDR3 length equals 17 residues. The germline V gene has CDR1 WNHNN and CDR2 SYGVQD (reference sequence). The germline V and J ends were trimmed by 2 bases and 3 bases, with 18 bases remaining between them. Written as DNA, the CDR3 is TGCGCCAGCAGTGAGGTTCTCCAAAGCGTGGGTACAGATACGCAGTATTTT. It codes for CASSEVLQSVGTDTQYF.

This clone has a single count. The gene calls are TRBV5-1 and TRBJ2-7; TRBD1 matches at 9 bases. Germline CDR1 and CDR2: SGHRS and YFSETQ. This CDR3 contains 14 residues. With V trimmed by 4 bases and J by 5 bases, 7 bases remained unmatched. The CDR3 here is CASSAAGTGNEQYF. DNA for the CDR3: TGCGCCAGCAGCGCCGCCGGGACAGGGAACGAGCAGTACTTC. The full variable domain, with the rest looked up from reference TRBV5-1 and TRBJ2-7, is KAGVTQTPRYLIKTRGQQVTLSCSPISGHRSVSWYQQTPGQGLQFLFEYFSETQRNKGNFPGRFSGRQFSNSRSEMNVSTLELGDSALYLCASSAAGTGNEQYFGPGTRLTVT.

The chain joins TRBV4-3 to TRBJ2-5; the match to TRBD1 covers 7 bases. The CDR3 loop spans 15 amino acids. V lost 4 bases, J lost 5 bases, and 10 bases stayed unmatched. Germline CDR1 is LGHNA and CDR2 is YSLEER. In DNA form, the CDR3 reads TGCGCCAGCAGCCCAGTAGGGACAGTGGGGGAGACCCAGTACTTC. Its protein product is CASSPVGTVGETQYF.

DNA for the CDR3: TGTGCCAGCAGCGGGATTACAGGGGCAAGAAATGAAAAACTGTTTTTT. As protein: CASSGITGARNEKLFF. The chain has TRBV9 and TRBJ1-4; 7 nucleotides align to TRBD1. Per germline, CDR1 SGDLS and CDR2 YYNGEE. The CDR3 contains 16 residues. J lost 5 bases, V lost 3 bases, and 10 bases had no gene match. Combining the CDR3 with reference TRBV9 and TRBJ1-4 gives the whole variable domain DSGVTQTPKHLITATGQRVTLRCSPRSGDLSVYWYQQSLDQGLQFLIQYYNGEERAKGNILERFSAQQFPDLHSELNLSSLELGDSALYFCASSGITGARNEKLFFGSGTQLSVL.

In nucleotides, the CDR3 is TGTGCCAGCAGCCCGATAGGAAGGGGCCTCTCTAACTATGGCTACACCTTC. This encodes CASSPIGRGLSNYGYTF. V and J are TRBV11-2 and TRBJ1-2; D may be TRBD1 (5 bases). CDR3 length: 17 residues. CDR1 and CDR2 from the germline V gene are SGHAT and FQNNGV. The ends were cut back, 5 bases at V and 0 bases at J, with 19 bases in the middle.

As concerns this clone: Within the sample, other DNA sequences also encode this same CDR3. The rearrangement joins TRBV4-2 to TRBJ1-2; the D gene is possibly TRBD1 (5 bases). The CDR3 covers 12 residues. Looked up from germline, CDR1 is LGHNA and CDR2 is YNFKEQ. V was trimmed by 4 bases and J by 3 bases, leaving 6 bases between them. The CDR3 spells CASSRGDYGYTF. CDR3 coding DNA: TGTGCCAGCAGCCGGGGGGACTATGGCTACACCTTC.

V usage is TRBV28 and J usage is TRBJ1-2; the match to TRBD1 covers 7 bases. From germline, CDR1 is MDHEN and CDR2 SYDVKM. V lost 3 bases, J lost 8 bases, and 30 bases stayed unmatched. This CDR3 is built from 21 residues. The CDR3 reads CASSFGFNFAGGRINAEGYTF. The CDR3 bases are TGTGCCAGCAGTTTTGGTTTTAACTTTGCAGGGGGGCGCATTAATGCAGAAGGCTACACCTTC.

V and J are TRBV2 and TRBJ2-7; D may be TRBD1 (6 bases). The CDR3 spans 12 residues. The V end was cut by 4 bases, the J end by 7 bases, with 11 bases between. Germline V lookup: CDR1 SNHLY, CDR2 FYNNEI. CDR3 in DNA: TGTGCCAGCAGTGCCGACAGGAGAGAGCAGTACTTC. As protein: CASSADRREQYF.

This chain uses TRBV7-6 with TRBJ2-1, with TRBD2 matching over 8 bases. V lost 5 bases, J lost 8 bases, and 11 bases stayed unmatched. Per the germline V gene, CDR1 is SGHVS and CDR2 is FNYEAQ. CDR3 length: 15 amino acids. CDR3 nucleotides: TGTGCCAGCAGCCTCGACGGGGGGGCAGTGGATGAGCAGTTCTTC. Translated, it gives CASSLDGGAVDEQFF.

This chain joins TRBV19 and TRBJ2-7; TRBD1 might be the D (5 bases). The CDR3 totals 13 residues. Germline V gene lookup returns CDR1 LNHDA and CDR2 SQIVND (reference sequence). V dropped 5 bases and J dropped 3 bases, with 11 bases sitting between them. CDR3: CASSPRQSYEQYF. In nucleotides, the CDR3 is TGTGCCAGTAGTCCACGACAGAGCTACGAGCAGTACTTC. Full variable domain (rest looked up from reference TRBV19 and TRBJ2-7): DGGITQSPKYLFRKEGQNVTLSCEQNLNHDAMYWYRQDPGQGLRLIYYSQIVNDFQKGDIAEGYSVSREKKESFPLTVTSAQKNPTAFYLCASSPRQSYEQYFGPGTRLTVT.

The V and J genes are TRBV30 and TRBJ2-3; 8 nucleotides align to TRBD2. This CDR3 region has 17 residues. V lost 2 bases to trimming and J lost 4 bases; unmatched junction nucleotides: 14. Germline lookup yields CDR1 GTSNPN and CDR2 SVGIG (reference sequence). The CDR3 sequence is CAWSSNFGGGRADTQYF. Written as DNA, the CDR3 is TGTGCCTGGAGTTCGAATTTCGGGGGGGGGCGAGCAGATACGCAGTATTTT.